A single sample is the source of the 10 T cell receptor beta chains below, sequenced in a study of T cell changes during pregnancy in multiple sclerosis. TCRdb's table, derived via immunoSEQ multiplex PCR, lists solely in-frame clones and lacks some. This sample has around 59,000 clones, with 80% to 95% found just once. The input for sequencing was peripheral blood, taken in the first trimester of pregnancy. These receptor sequences come from a female donor with multiple sclerosis, enrolled in a pregnancy study.

This clone was seen just once. This chain uses TRBV4-2 with TRBJ2-1; 9 bases align to TRBD2. V dropped 1 base and J dropped 2; count of bases not matched to a gene: 9. The CDR3 consists of 18 residues. The V gene's germline CDR1 is LGHNA and CDR2 YNFKEQ. The CDR3 nucleotides are TGTGCCAGCAGCCAAGTCGGTGGTAGCGGGGGACCCTACAATGAGCAGTTCTTC. It specifies CASSQVGGSGGPYNEQFF.

The chain uses TRBV27 and TRBJ1-4, with a weak D call TRBD1 (6 bases). The CDR3 extends over 15 amino acids. Looked up from germline, CDR1 is MNHEY and CDR2 is SMNVEV (reference sequence). The V and J ends lost 4 bases and 8 bases respectively, with 17 bases between them. The chain's CDR3 is CASSYIPPGDEKLFF. The CDR3 DNA is TGTGCCAGCAGTTACATCCCGCCAGGGGACGAAAAACTGTTTTTT.

The chain has TRBV11-3 and TRBJ2-1; 11 bases are shared with TRBD1. J was trimmed by 9 bases and V by 5 bases; bases with no gene match: 6. CDR1 is SGHNT and CDR2 is YENEEA in the germline V gene. The CDR3 has 14 amino acids. The CDR3 bases are TGTGCCAGCAGCGAGGGACAGGGGGATGGTGAGCAGTTCTTC. It codes for CASSEGQGDGEQFF.

V and J are TRBV5-4 and TRBJ1-3; no clear D. V was pared by 4 bases and J by 0 bases, with 8 bases between. Germline V gene sequence: CDR1 SGHNT, CDR2 YYREEE (reference sequence). The length of the CDR3 is 14 residues. CDR3 DNA: TGTGCCAGCAGCCCGTGGAGCTCTGGAAACACCATATATTTT. Translation: CASSPWSSGNTIYF. The variable domain in full, completed from reference TRBV5-4 and TRBJ1-3, reads ETGVTQSPTHLIKTRGQQVTLRCSSQSGHNTVSWYQQALGQGPQFIFQYYREEENGRGNFPPRFSGLQFPNYSSELNVNALELDDSALYLCASSPWSSGNTIYFGEGSWLTVV.

J is TRBJ1-6 and V is TRBV19; 7 nucleotides match TRBD1. The CDR3 covers 15 residues. J gave up 7 bases and V 3 bases, and 6 bases lay outside the gene matches. From germline, CDR1 is LNHDA and CDR2 SQIVND (reference sequence). The CDR3 sequence: CASSISRDSNSPLHF. The CDR3, as DNA: TGTGCCAGTAGTATTAGTAGGGACAGCAATTCACCCCTCCACTTT.

CDR3 region: CASSQGQGRGETQYF. CDR3 nucleotide sequence: TGTGCCAGCAGCCAGGGACAGGGGAGGGGGGAGACCCAGTACTTC. The V call is TRBV7-3, the J call TRBJ2-5, with 10 bases identical to TRBD1. V lost 5 bases and J lost 5; bases outside the gene matches: 8. In germline, CDR1 is SGHTA, CDR2 FQGTGA. This CDR3 comprises 15 residues.

On this clone: A junction boundary mismatches the germline segment, possibly from a read error. The CDR3 here is CASSPADRQSQDF. As DNA, the CDR3 is TGTGCCAGCAGCCCCGCTGACAGGCAATCTCAGGACTTC. The J gene is TRBJ2-7, the V gene TRBV7-9, with D perhaps matching TRBD1 (6 bases). Germline V gives CDR1 SEHNR, CDR2 FQNEAQ (reference sequence). CDR3 length: 13 amino acids.

This clone was seen only once. V is TRBV7-9 and J is TRBJ1-6; a possible D gene is TRBD1 (5 bases). The CDR3 has 17 amino acids. Trimming removed 2 bases at V and 7 bases at J, with 18 bases between. The germline V gene encodes CDR1 SEHNR and CDR2 FQNEAQ (reference sequence). CDR3 in DNA: TGTGCCAGCAGCTTACCCCTCTTGGGGGGTTTGAATTCACCCCTCCACTTT. This translates into CASSLPLLGGLNSPLHF.

Note on this clone: Mismatch with germline at one junction end may stem from a read error. The CDR3 loop is CASSLEGAPTEAFF. The CDR3 coding sequence is TGTGCCAGTAGTTTAGAGGGGGCGCCTACGGAAGCTTTCTTT. The rearrangement uses TRBV19 and TRBJ1-1; 7 positions agree with TRBD1. This CDR3 has 14 amino acids. Germline assignment: CDR1 LNHDA and CDR2 SQIVND (reference sequence). The full variable domain, with the rest looked up from reference TRBV19 and TRBJ1-1, is DGGITQSPKYLFRKEGQNVTLSCEQNLNHDAMYWYRQDPGQGLRLIYYSQIVNDFQKGDIAEGYSVSREKKESFPLTVTSAQKNPTAFYLCASSLEGAPTEAFFGQGTRLTVV.

This chain links TRBV5-4 with TRBJ1-1; possibly TRBD1 for D (6 bases). Germline CDR1 is SGHNT and CDR2 is YYREEE (reference sequence). The CDR3 contains 16 residues. Trimming shortened V by 4 bases and J by 2 bases, and 18 bases separated the two germline ends. CDR3 region: CASSPGQHPANTEAFF. CDR3 DNA: TGTGCCAGCAGCCCAGGACAGCACCCGGCCAACACTGAAGCTTTCTTT.